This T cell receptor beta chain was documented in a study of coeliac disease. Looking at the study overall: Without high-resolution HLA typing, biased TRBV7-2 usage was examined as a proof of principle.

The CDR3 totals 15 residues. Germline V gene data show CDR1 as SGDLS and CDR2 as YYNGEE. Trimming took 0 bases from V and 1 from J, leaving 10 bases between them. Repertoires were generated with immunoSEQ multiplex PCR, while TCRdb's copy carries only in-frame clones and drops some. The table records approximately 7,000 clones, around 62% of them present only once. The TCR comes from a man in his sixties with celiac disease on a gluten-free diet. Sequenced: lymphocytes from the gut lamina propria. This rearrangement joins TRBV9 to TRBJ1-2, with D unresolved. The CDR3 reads CASSVASSGNYGYTF. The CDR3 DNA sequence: TGTGCCAGCAGCGTAGCCTCCTCGGGTAACTATGGCTACACCTTC.